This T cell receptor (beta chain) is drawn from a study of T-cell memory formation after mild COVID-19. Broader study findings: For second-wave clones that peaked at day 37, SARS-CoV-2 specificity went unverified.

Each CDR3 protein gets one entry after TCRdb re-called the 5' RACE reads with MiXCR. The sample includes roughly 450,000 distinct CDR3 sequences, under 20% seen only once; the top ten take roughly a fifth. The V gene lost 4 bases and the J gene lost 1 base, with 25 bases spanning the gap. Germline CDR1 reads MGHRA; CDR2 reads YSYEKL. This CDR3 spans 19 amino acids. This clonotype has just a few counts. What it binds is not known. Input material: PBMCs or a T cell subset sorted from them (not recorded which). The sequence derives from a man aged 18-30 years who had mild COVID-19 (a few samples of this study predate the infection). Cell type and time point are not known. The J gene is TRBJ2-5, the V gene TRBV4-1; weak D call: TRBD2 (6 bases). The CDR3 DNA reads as TGCGCCAGCAGCCTAAGAATGGTCGGAGGGGCTACGAGCCAAGAGACCCAGTACTTC. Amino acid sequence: CASSLRMVGGATSQETQYF.